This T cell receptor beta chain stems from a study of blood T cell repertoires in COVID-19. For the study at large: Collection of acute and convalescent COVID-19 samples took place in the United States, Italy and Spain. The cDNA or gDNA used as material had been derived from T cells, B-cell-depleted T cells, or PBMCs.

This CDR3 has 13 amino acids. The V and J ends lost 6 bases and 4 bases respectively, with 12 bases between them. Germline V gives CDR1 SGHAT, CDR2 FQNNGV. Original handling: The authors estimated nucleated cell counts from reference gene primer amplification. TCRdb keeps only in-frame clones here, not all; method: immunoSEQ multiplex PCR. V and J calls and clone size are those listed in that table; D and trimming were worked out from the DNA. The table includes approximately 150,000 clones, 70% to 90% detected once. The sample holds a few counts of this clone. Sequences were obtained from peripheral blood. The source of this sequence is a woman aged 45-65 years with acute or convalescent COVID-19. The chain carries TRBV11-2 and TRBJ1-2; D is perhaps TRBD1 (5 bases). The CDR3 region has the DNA TGTGCCAGCAGACTCACAGGACCCTATGGCTACACCTTC. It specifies CASRLTGPYGYTF.